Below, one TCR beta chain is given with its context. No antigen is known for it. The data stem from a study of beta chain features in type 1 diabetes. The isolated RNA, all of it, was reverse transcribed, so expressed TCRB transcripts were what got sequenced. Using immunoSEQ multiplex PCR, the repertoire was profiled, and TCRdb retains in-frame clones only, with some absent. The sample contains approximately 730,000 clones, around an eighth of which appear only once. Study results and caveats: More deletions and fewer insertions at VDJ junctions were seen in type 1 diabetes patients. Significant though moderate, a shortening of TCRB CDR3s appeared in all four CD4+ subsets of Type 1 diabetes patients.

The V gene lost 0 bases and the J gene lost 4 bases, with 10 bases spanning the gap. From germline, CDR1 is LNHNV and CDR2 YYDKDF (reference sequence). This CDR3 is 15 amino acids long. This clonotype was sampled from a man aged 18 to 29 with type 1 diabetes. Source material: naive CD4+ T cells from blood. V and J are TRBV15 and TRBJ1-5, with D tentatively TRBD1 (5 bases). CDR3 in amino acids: CATSRDTAGNQPQHF. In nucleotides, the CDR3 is TGTGCCACCAGCAGAGATACGGCAGGGAATCAGCCCCAGCATTTT.